This TCR beta chain was captured by sequencing in a study of cytomegalovirus exposure and HLA in healthy donors. A multiplex PCR was run with 60 Vbeta primers and 13 Jbeta primers. The repertoire was sequenced with immunoSEQ multiplex PCR; TCRdb's copy has only in-frame clones and lacks some. The sample has under 150,000 clones, around 80% seen once; the top ten hold roughly 4.2%. The CDR3 contains 18 residues. Germline CDR1 SQVTM, CDR2 ANQGSEA. V shed 0 bases, J shed 1 base, and the junction held 12 bases outside the gene matches. As regards this clone: Its antigen remains unknown.

Study-wide results and limits: Using a false discovery rate of 0.05, a later analysis showed that 15,000 to 20,000 TCR beta sequences were associated with HLA alleles. Researchers left out some V segments, among them TRBV6-2 and TRBV6-3, as indistinguishable.

Material: PBMCs. V usage is TRBV29-1 and J usage is TRBJ2-3; TRBD1 aligns across 8 bases. This receptor was identified in a woman in her forties in good health and CMV-seronegative. In nucleotides, the CDR3 is TGCAGCGTTGAAGACGGCAGGGGGCCCTTCGTAGGCACAGATACGCAGTATTTT. This codes for CSVEDGRGPFVGTDTQYF.